The clone carrying this T cell receptor beta chain was detected a few times. The antigen remains undetermined. RNA transcripts were the template for amplifying TCR beta CDR3 regions. A first-round RT-PCR of the TCR CDR3 used the HTBI primer set. Using its own MiXCR run on the multiplex PCR reads, TCRdb lists one record per CDR3 protein. The repertoire includes some 460,000 distinct CDR3 sequences, 15% to 19% of them detected once, and just under 8% sits in the top ten. The sample belongs to a study of T cells in Graves' hyperthyroidism and ophthalmopathy. Study results and caveats: Ophthalmopathy was distinguished from stable hyperthyroidism by 13 V-J signatures.

Germline CDR1 is SGHRS and CDR2 is YFSETQ. The CDR3 has 15 residues. The V end lost 0 bases, the J end lost 2 bases, and 12 bases lay between the germline ends. Uncontrolled infection, other autoimmune disease, pregnancy or lactation led to exclusion. Sequencing input: blood. The J gene is TRBJ2-7, the V gene TRBV5-1; D perhaps matches TRBD1 (6 bases). The receptor comes from a woman aged 18-35 years with Graves' hyperthyroidism. The CDR3 DNA follows: TGCGCCAGCAGCTTGGAGCCCCCAGGGGCCTACGAGCAGTACTTC. Its translation is CASSLEPPGAYEQYF.